Shown below are 10 T cell receptor beta chains from a single sample sequenced in a study of T cell responses to AZD1222 COVID-19 vaccine. Sequencing used immunoSEQ multiplex PCR; TCRdb keeps in-frame clones, though not all of them. The sample has around 130,000 clones, 75% to 95% seen once. The specimen was peripheral blood, collected 28 days after the second AZD1222 dose. These receptors originate from an adult who received the AZD1222 COVID-19 vaccine.

The chain uses TRBV11-3 and TRBJ2-2, with D tentatively TRBD1 (6 bases). The ends were cut back, 4 bases at V and 4 bases at J, with 13 bases in the middle. The CDR3 extends over 15 amino acids. Germline V lookup: CDR1 SGHNT, CDR2 YENEEA. In DNA form, the CDR3 reads TGTGCCAGCAGCTCGGTCGGCAGGGGCACCGGGGAGCTGTTTTTT. Residues: CASSSVGRGTGELFF.

DNA of the CDR3: TGTGCCAGCAGTGACCGGGCCAGGAGTAAAGGCTACACCTTC. Translating it yields CASSDRARSKGYTF. The gene calls are TRBV6-4 and TRBJ1-2; D gene unclear. V was trimmed by 2 bases and J by 8 bases, leaving 15 bases between them. CDR1 and CDR2 (germline): MRHNA, SNTAGT. This CDR3 is built from 14 residues.

This chain joins TRBV2 and TRBJ1-2; D is uncertain. The CDR3 has 10 amino acids. Trimming took 5 bases from V and 6 from J, leaving 4 bases between them. The V gene's germline CDR1 is SNHLY and CDR2 FYNNEI. CDR3 sequence reads: CASSYNGYTF. CDR3 DNA: TGTGCCAGCAGTTACAATGGCTACACCTTC.

This clone was detected only once. This sequence joins TRBV3-1 (or the pseudogene TRBV3-2) and TRBJ2-5, with D possibly TRBD2 on 6 matching bases. Trimming shortened V by 4 bases and J by 5 bases, and 17 bases separated the two germline ends. The CDR3 is 15 amino acids. Germline-derived CDR1 and CDR2 are LGHDT and YNNKEL (reference sequence). In nucleotides, the CDR3 is TGTGCCAGCAGCCCCCGGGGGACCCTCGGGGAGACCCAGTACTTC. It codes for CASSPRGTLGETQYF.

The chain uses TRBV4-2 and TRBJ2-2, with 13 bases identical to TRBD2. Trimming cost V 1 base and J 3 bases; bases outside gene matches: 8. CDR3 length equals 19 residues. CDR1 and CDR2 (germline): LGHNA, YNFKEQ. The CDR3 region is CASSQAWTSGRWDTGELFF. CDR3 coding DNA: TGTGCCAGCAGCCAAGCTTGGACTAGCGGGAGATGGGACACCGGGGAGCTGTTTTTT.

CDR3 residues: CSGSLVAGGDTEAFF. The CDR3 DNA follows: TGCAGCGGGAGCCTGGTGGCAGGGGGCGACACTGAAGCTTTCTTT. The genes are TRBV29-1 and TRBJ1-1; 8 bases match TRBD1. V trimming: 7 bases; J trimming: 3 bases; junction bases outside the gene matches: 13. CDR1 and CDR2 from the germline V gene are SQVTM and ANQGSEA. The CDR3 spans 15 residues. The variable domain in full, completed from reference TRBV29-1 and TRBJ1-1, reads SAVISQKPSRDICQRGTSLTIQCQVDSQVTMMFWYRQQPGQSLTLIATANQGSEATYESGFVIDKFPISRPNLTFSTLTVSNMSPEDSSIYLCSGSLVAGGDTEAFFGQGTRLTVV.

The chain has TRBV7-9 and TRBJ2-5; TRBD1 matches 8 bases. This CDR3 spans 13 amino acids. Germline-derived CDR1 and CDR2 are SEHNR and FQNEAQ (reference sequence). Losses at the gene ends were 5 bases for V and 5 bases for J; bases not matched to a gene: 4. The CDR3 DNA follows: TGTGCCAGCAGCCGGACAGGGACGGAGACCCAGTACTTC. It translates to CASSRTGTETQYF.

V and J are TRBV19 and TRBJ1-5; TRBD1 agrees at 7 bases. Per the germline V gene, CDR1 is LNHDA and CDR2 is SQIVND (reference sequence). This CDR3 contains 17 residues. Trimming at V came to 5 bases and at J to 4 bases, leaving 14 bases not matched to a gene. CDR3 loop: CASSSRTGALTNQPQHF. Here the CDR3 DNA reads TGTGCCAGTAGTTCACGGACAGGAGCCTTAACTAATCAGCCCCAGCATTTT.

The chain combines TRBV15 with TRBJ1-2, with 7 positions matching TRBD1. This CDR3 contains 14 residues. Trimming took 3 bases from V and 5 from J; bases not matched to a gene: 6. Germline V gene sequence: CDR1 LNHNV, CDR2 YYDKDF (reference sequence). The CDR3 here is CATSSRDSPYGYTF. DNA for the CDR3: TGTGCCACCAGCAGCCGGGACAGCCCTTATGGCTACACCTTC.

The chain carries TRBV3-1 (or the pseudogene TRBV3-2) and TRBJ2-7; D is undetermined. V was shortened by 2 bases and J by 11 bases, with 13 bases between the two germline ends. This CDR3 is 12 amino acids long. Germline V lookup: CDR1 LGHDT, CDR2 YNNKEL (reference sequence). The CDR3 loop is CASSQRHRWEYV. Written as DNA, the CDR3 is TGTGCCAGCAGCCAAAGGCACCGCTGGGAGTACGTC.